The T cell receptor beta chain under discussion was sequenced for a study of cytomegalovirus exposure and HLA in healthy donors. Study in general: Clustering assigned about four fifths of the approximately 400 genotyped donors to the Caucasian-associated ancestry cluster.

This clone turned up a few times. Its target is not known. The primer mix had 60 Vbeta and 13 Jbeta primers. Libraries were prepared by immunoSEQ multiplex PCR; TCRdb keeps only in-frame clonotypes and omits some of them. The repertoire holds around 89,000 clones, with roughly 80% as singletons. Study-level findings and limits: In an earlier analysis, about 87% or about 30%: the productive usage of most TCR beta V segments. The study flagged 150 to 200 TCR beta chains as cytomegalovirus-associated.

With V trimmed by 5 bases and J by 0 bases, 7 bases remained unmatched. This CDR3 is built from 15 residues. CDR1 is SGHKS and CDR2 is YYEKEE in the germline V gene (reference sequence). The chain links TRBV5-5 to TRBJ1-1; 7 bases match TRBD1. Material: PBMCs. The TCR was taken from a man aged 35 to 55 in good health and CMV-seronegative. CDR3 nucleotides: TGTGCCAGCAGGCTAAGGACAGGCATGAACACTGAAGCTTTCTTT. Its protein is CASRLRTGMNTEAFF.